This record looks at one T cell receptor beta chain sequence and its context. The sample originates from a study of T cells after somatic rescue of genetic block. Profiling relied on immunoSEQ multiplex PCR, and the TCRdb table lists in-frame clones only, not all of them. The sample comprises around 12,000 clones, approximately 74% of which are singletons, and about 22% rests with the top ten. This sequence originates from a boy between 10 and 17 years old. Sequenced: peripheral blood mononuclear cells (PBMCs).

The CDR3 DNA is TGTGCCAGCAGAAAACAGGTGGACGAGCAGTACTTC. It specifies CASRKQVDEQYF. The chain couples TRBV6-1 to TRBJ2-7; TRBD1 might be the D (5 bases). The germline V gene has CDR1 MNHNS and CDR2 SASEGT. The length of the CDR3 is 12 residues. V was pared by 6 bases and J by 5 bases, with 11 bases between.